At least ten counts were recorded for the clone carrying this T cell receptor beta chain. Germline CDR1 and CDR2: SGHAT and FQDESV (reference sequence). The V gene end was trimmed by 4 bases and the J gene end by 3 bases; junction bases not matched to a gene: 11. The CDR3 runs to 17 residues. The data were taken from a study of regulatory T cells in long-lasting Graves disease. Described time point: newly diagnosed GD, antithyroid drugs for less than 3 months. Construction of the TCR library relied on RNA isolated from PBMCs. Graves' disease diagnosis was established per American Thyroid Association guidelines. CDR3 regions were amplified by Arm-PCR using iRepertoire HTBI primers to build TCR beta libraries. TCRdb recomputed calls from the multiplex PCR reads with MiXCR, one row per CDR3 protein. The table has some 370,000 distinct CDR3 sequences, approximately 12% seen once. The sample also formed part of further work on T cells in Graves' hyperthyroidism and ophthalmopathy.

The input for sequencing was peripheral blood mononuclear cells (PBMCs), taken at new diagnosis, from a patient treated with antithyroid drugs. The clonotype originates from a woman aged 18-35 years with Graves disease. This chain connects TRBV11-1 to TRBJ1-1, with 10 bases identical to TRBD1. Here the CDR3 reads CASSYTGQGSGYTEAFF. The CDR3, as DNA: TGTGCCAGCAGCTATACGGGACAGGGGTCGGGATACACTGAAGCTTTCTTT. Combining the CDR3 with reference TRBV11-1 and TRBJ1-1 gives the whole variable domain EAEVAQSPRYKITEKSQAVAFWCDPISGHATLYWYRQILGQGPELLVQFQDESVVDDSQLPKDRFSAERLKGVDSTLKIQPAELGDSAMYLCASSYTGQGSGYTEAFFGQGTRLTVV.